This T cell receptor beta chain was identified during a study of blood T cell repertoires in COVID-19. Study in general: Researchers got acute and convalescent COVID-19 samples from the United States, Italy and Spain. Sample material is recorded as cDNA or gDNA derived from T cells, B-cell-depleted T cells, or PBMCs.

Authors' analysis steps: The assay estimated nucleated cells by amplifying reference gene primers. Assay: immunoSEQ multiplex PCR; the TCRdb copy retains only in-frame clones and omits some. V and J calls and clone size are given by that table; D and trimming were obtained from the DNA. The data show approximately 67,000 clones, over 80% seen once. The CDR3 contains 14 residues. Germline trimming cut 7 bases from V and 6 bases from J; bases unmatched to any gene: 9. Germline loops: CDR1 SNHLY, CDR2 FYNNEI. The V gene is TRBV2, the J gene TRBJ1-5; 7 bases are shared with TRBD1. The clonotype comes from a man aged 50 to 59 with active COVID-19. The sequencing sample was made of peripheral blood. CDR3 protein: CASTEGRTGQPQHF. The CDR3 DNA sequence: TGTGCCAGCACCGAAGGGAGGACAGGTCAGCCCCAGCATTTT.